These T cell receptor beta chains were read from a single sample in a study of blood T cell repertoires in COVID-19. Libraries were prepared by immunoSEQ multiplex PCR; TCRdb keeps only in-frame clonotypes and omits some of them. The sample lists around 150,000 clones; about 74% were seen once. Material: peripheral blood. The receptor source for this set is a man between 60 and 70 years old with acute or convalescent COVID-19. CDR3s include the opening cysteine and the closing phenylalanine or tryptophan. Fields, in order: D gene, V gene, CDR3 protein. The D gene is left open where the match is weak.

D gene: TRBD1; V gene: TRBV12-3/TRBV12-4; CDR3 protein: CASSFQDRSEAFF
D gene: .; V gene: TRBV25-1; CDR3 protein: CASSGYRVLEQYF
D gene: TRBD1; V gene: TRBV4-1; CDR3 protein: CASSQAGSGGRGNEQFF
D gene: TRBD1; V gene: TRBV9; CDR3 protein: CASSFKGQGGGNTIYF
D gene: TRBD1; V gene: TRBV6-6; CDR3 protein: CASSRDRATPEAFF
D gene: .; V gene: TRBV5-4; CDR3 protein: CASSGVGGSYNSPLHF
D gene: .; V gene: TRBV5-4; CDR3 protein: CASSFGGGYNEQFF
D gene: .; V gene: TRBV5-4; CDR3 protein: CASSFWGGETQYF
D gene: TRBD2; V gene: TRBV5-1; CDR3 protein: CASSEGLVGETQYF
D gene: TRBD1; V gene: TRBV2; CDR3 protein: CASSALGTGVAGELFF
D gene: TRBD2; V gene: TRBV10-1; CDR3 protein: CASSGMGLAGRWGETQYF
D gene: TRBD1; V gene: TRBV10-3; CDR3 protein: CAISEYGQGAGNEQFF
D gene: .; V gene: TRBV10-3; CDR3 protein: CAISEADRSSSYEQYF
D gene: .; V gene: TRBV6-5; CDR3 protein: CASSTYTGELFF